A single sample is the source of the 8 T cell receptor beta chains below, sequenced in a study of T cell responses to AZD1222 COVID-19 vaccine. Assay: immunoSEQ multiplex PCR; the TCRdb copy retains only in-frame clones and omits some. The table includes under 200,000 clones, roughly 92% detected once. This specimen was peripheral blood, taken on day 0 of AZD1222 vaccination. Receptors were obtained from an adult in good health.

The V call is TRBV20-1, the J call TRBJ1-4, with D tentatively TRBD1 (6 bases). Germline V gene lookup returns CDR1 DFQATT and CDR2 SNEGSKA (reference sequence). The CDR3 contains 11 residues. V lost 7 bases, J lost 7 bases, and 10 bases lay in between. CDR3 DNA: TGCAGTGGACAGGAACTTGAAAAACTGTTTTTT. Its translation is CSGQELEKLFF.

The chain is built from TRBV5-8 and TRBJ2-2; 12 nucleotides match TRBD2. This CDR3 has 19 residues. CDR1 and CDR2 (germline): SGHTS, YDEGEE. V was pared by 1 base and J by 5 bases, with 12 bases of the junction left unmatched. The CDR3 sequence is CASSLLGLAGDKGTGELFF. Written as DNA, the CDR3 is TGTGCCAGCAGCTTGTTGGGACTAGCGGGTGATAAGGGAACCGGGGAGCTGTTTTTT.

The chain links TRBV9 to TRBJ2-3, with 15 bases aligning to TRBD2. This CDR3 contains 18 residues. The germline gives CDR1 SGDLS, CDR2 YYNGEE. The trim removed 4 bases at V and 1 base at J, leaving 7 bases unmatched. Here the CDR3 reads CASSNRTSGRGGTDTQYF. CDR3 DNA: TGTGCCAGCAGCAACCGGACTAGCGGGAGGGGCGGCACAGATACGCAGTATTTT.

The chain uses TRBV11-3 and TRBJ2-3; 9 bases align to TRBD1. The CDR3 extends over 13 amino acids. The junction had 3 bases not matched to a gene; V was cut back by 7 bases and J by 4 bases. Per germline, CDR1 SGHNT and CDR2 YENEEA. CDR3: CASTGTGSDTQYF. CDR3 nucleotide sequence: TGTGCCAGCACCGGGACAGGGTCAGATACGCAGTATTTT.

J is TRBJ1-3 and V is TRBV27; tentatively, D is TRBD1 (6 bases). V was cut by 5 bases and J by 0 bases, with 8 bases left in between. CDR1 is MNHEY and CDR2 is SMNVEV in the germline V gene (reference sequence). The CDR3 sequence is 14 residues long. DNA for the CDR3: TGTGCCAGCAGTCCCAGGGGCTCTGGAAACACCATATATTTT. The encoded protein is CASSPRGSGNTIYF.

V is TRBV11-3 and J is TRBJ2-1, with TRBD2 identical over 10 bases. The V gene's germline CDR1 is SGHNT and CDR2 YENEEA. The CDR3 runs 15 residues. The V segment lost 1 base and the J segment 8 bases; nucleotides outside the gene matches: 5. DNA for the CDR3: TGTGCCAGCAGCTTAGGTAGAGGGACTAGCGATGAGCAGTTCTTC. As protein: CASSLGRGTSDEQFF.

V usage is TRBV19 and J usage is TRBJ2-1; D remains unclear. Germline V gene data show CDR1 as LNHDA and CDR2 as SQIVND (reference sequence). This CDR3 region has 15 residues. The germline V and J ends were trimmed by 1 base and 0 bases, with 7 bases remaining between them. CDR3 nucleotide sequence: TGTGCCAGTAGTATAGGAAGGAGCTCCTACAATGAGCAGTTCTTC. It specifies CASSIGRSSYNEQFF. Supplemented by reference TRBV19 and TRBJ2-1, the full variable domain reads DGGITQSPKYLFRKEGQNVTLSCEQNLNHDAMYWYRQDPGQGLRLIYYSQIVNDFQKGDIAEGYSVSREKKESFPLTVTSAQKNPTAFYLCASSIGRSSYNEQFFGPGTRLTVL.

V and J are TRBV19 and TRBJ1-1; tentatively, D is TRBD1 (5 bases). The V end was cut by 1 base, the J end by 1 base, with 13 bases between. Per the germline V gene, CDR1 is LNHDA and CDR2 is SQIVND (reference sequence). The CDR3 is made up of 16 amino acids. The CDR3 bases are TGTGCCAGTAGTATAGGACAGTTTCATCCGAACACTGAAGCTTTCTTT. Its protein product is CASSIGQFHPNTEAFF.